Listed here is a single T cell receptor beta chain. The target antigen is unknown. These data come from a study of cytomegalovirus exposure and HLA in healthy donors. As for the study in general: For the roughly 390 genotyped donors, 65% to 90% fell within the Caucasian-associated ancestry cluster.

Whole-study findings and limits: Later on, a genetic analysis was performed. It linked a missense variant in DCLRE1C with V- and J-gene trimming of TCR beta. An observed cluster of highly shared sequence variants was recorded as a likely sequencing artifact. Later work found most CMV-associated TCR beta chains apparently HLA-restricted.

V lost 0 bases and J lost 5, with 7 bases in between. Germline CDR1 and CDR2: SEHNR and FQNEAQ (reference sequence). The CDR3 spans 13 residues. The PCR made use of 60 Vbeta and 13 Jbeta primers. Sequencing used immunoSEQ multiplex PCR; TCRdb keeps in-frame clones, though not all of them. The sample shows 150,000 to 250,000 clones, 85% of them seen only once. This TCR was recovered from a woman between 45 and 65 years old in good health and CMV-seronegative. The sample consisted of PBMCs. The chain couples TRBV7-9 to TRBJ1-1; D is ambiguous. The chain's CDR3 is CASSLAAGTEAFF. The CDR3 region has the DNA TGTGCCAGCAGCTTAGCTGCGGGGACTGAAGCTTTCTTT.